These 29 T cell receptor beta chains share one sample of origin, sequenced in a study of T cell repertoires in cytomegalovirus infection. TCRdb passed the reads through MiXCR, listing each CDR3 protein once. The profile shows about 200,000 distinct CDR3 sequences, roughly 9.8% of them singletons. Sequenced sample: PBMCs. The receptors stem from a human donor in good health (CMV status not recorded). Some clones in this sample may be carry-over from other donors' samples.

This clonotype was counted many times. CDR3 loop: CASSLFGTGGNEQFF. CDR3 nucleotides: TGTGCCAGCAGCTTATTCGGGACAGGGGGCAATGAGCAGTTCTTC. This chain joins TRBV7-3 and TRBJ2-1; 11 bases map to TRBD1. The V gene end was trimmed by 2 bases and the J gene end by 6 bases; junction bases not matched to a gene: 3. This CDR3 has 15 residues. Germline V gene data show CDR1 as SGHTA and CDR2 as FQGTGA.

The table lists this clonotype with many counts. This rearrangement joins TRBV7-2 to TRBJ1-2, with D perhaps TRBD1 (5 bases). The V gene's germline CDR1 is SGHTA and CDR2 FQGNSA. Between the trimmed V and J ends, which lost 2 bases and 7 bases, there was a span of 14 bases. CDR3 size: 14 residues. The CDR3 bases are TGTGCCAGCAGCTTAAGGTCCAGGCAGGGTGGCTACACCTTC. It is translated as CASSLRSRQGGYTF.

This clonotype was seen many times. This chain uses TRBV6-2 or TRBV6-3 with TRBJ2-2, with D possibly being TRBD1 (5 bases). Germline loops: CDR1 MNHEY, CDR2 SVGEGT. The CDR3 sequence is 12 residues long. The V gene lost 10 bases and the J gene lost 6 bases, with 12 bases spanning the gap. The CDR3 sequence is CATSRGPGELFF. DNA for the CDR3: TGTGCCACGAGTAGGGGTCCCGGGGAGCTGTTTTTT.

This rearrangement joins TRBV11-1 to TRBJ2-7; D unclear. This CDR3 has 13 residues. Germline V gives CDR1 SGHAT, CDR2 FQDESV (reference sequence). Trimming took 8 bases from V and 0 from J, leaving 11 bases between them. In nucleotides, the CDR3 is TGTGCCAGCGGGCGGACGGACTCCTACGAGCAGTACTTC. Translated, it gives CASGRTDSYEQYF.

This clonotype was seen at least ten times. This chain uses TRBV11-3 with TRBJ2-1, with 14 bases that match TRBD2. The CDR3 contains 16 residues. Germline CDR1 and CDR2: SGHNT and YENEEA. V shed 4 bases, J shed 7 bases, and the junction held 6 bases outside the gene matches. The CDR3 sequence is CASSSPGLAGVNEQFF. In DNA, the CDR3 is TGTGCCAGCAGCTCTCCGGGACTAGCGGGAGTAAATGAGCAGTTCTTC. The whole variable domain, remainder taken from reference TRBV11-3 and TRBJ2-1, is EAGVVQSPRYKIIEKKQPVAFWCNPISGHNTLYWYLQNLGQGPELLIRYENEEAVDDSQLPKDRFSAERLKGVDSTLKIQPAELGDSAVYLCASSSPGLAGVNEQFFGPGTRLTVL.

This clonotype was counted between two and nine times. This chain links TRBV12-3 or TRBV12-4 with TRBJ2-3, with 10 bases matching TRBD2. V lost 6 bases to trimming and J lost 2 bases; unmatched junction nucleotides: 8. The CDR3 is made up of 16 amino acids. The CDR3 bases are TGTGCCAGCAGCCGCCGAACTAGCGGGAACACAGATACGCAGTATTTT. Encoded protein: CASSRRTSGNTDTQYF.

This clonotype was seen repeatedly, ten times or more. The V gene is TRBV11-2, the J gene TRBJ2-5; D is tentatively TRBD1 or TRBD2 (5 bases each). Germline V lookup: CDR1 SGHAT, CDR2 FQNNGV. The CDR3 is made up of 15 amino acids. Between the trimmed V and J ends, which lost 3 bases and 0 bases, there was a span of 11 bases. The CDR3: CASSFGTRYQETQYF. The CDR3, as DNA: TGTGCCAGCAGCTTCGGGACGAGATACCAAGAGACCCAGTACTTC.

The rearrangement uses TRBV6-4 and TRBJ1-1; TRBD1 aligns across 9 bases. Unmatched junction bases numbered 10, after V lost 5 bases and J lost 6 bases. The CDR3 length is 15 residues. Germline CDR1 and CDR2: MRHNA and SNTAGT. The chain's CDR3 is CASSYGQGLRAEAFF. The CDR3 nucleotides are TGTGCCAGCAGTTATGGACAGGGGCTACGGGCTGAAGCTTTCTTT.

This clonotype has ten or more counts. This rearrangement joins TRBV7-9 to TRBJ2-7; possible D gene TRBD2, 7 bases. V was cut by 3 bases and J by 3 bases, with 15 bases left in between. CDR3 length: 15 residues. The V gene's germline CDR1 is SEHNR and CDR2 FQNEAQ (reference sequence). CDR3 residues: CASSFLERGHYEQYF. The CDR3 DNA reads TGTGCCAGCAGCTTTTTGGAGCGGGGACACTACGAGCAGTACTTC.

The V gene is TRBV7-2, the J gene TRBJ2-1; 12 nucleotides align to TRBD2. The closer fit of TRBJ2-7 to the DNA end suggests the J call may be wrong. The CDR3 loop spans 18 amino acids. Germline CDR1 reads SGHTA; CDR2 reads FQGNSA. CDR3: CASSLGPRGLAGYNEQYV. CDR3 sequence (DNA): TGTGCCAGCAGCTTAGGTCCTAGGGGACTAGCGGGCTACAATGAGCAGTACGTC.

The rearrangement links TRBV28 to TRBJ1-5, with D unresolved. The germline V gene has CDR1 MDHEN and CDR2 SYDVKM. There are 16 residues in the CDR3. Trimming left V 2 bases short and J 2 bases short, with 13 bases between. The CDR3 bases are TGTGCCAGCAGTTTAACGAGTCCCTCGGGCAATCAGCCCCAGCATTTT. Residues: CASSLTSPSGNQPQHF.

Many counts were recorded for this clonotype. This chain connects TRBV11-2 to TRBJ2-2, with D possibly being TRBD1 or TRBD2 (5 bases each). The CDR3 is 14 residues long. Trimming left V 8 bases short and J 3 bases short, with 13 bases between. Germline CDR1 SGHAT, CDR2 FQNNGV. The CDR3 DNA reads TGTGCCAGCGGTCGGGGACGGCACACCGGGGAGCTGTTTTTT. It encodes CASGRGRHTGELFF.

The chain has TRBV20-1 and TRBJ1-2; D not resolved. Germline V gene lookup returns CDR1 DFQATT and CDR2 SNEGSKA (reference sequence). Deletions cut 3 bases from V and 10 bases from J, with 12 bases between. The CDR3 is 11 residues long. The CDR3 coding sequence is TGCAGTGCTAGGGAGGTAAAACTCTACACCTTC. This gives the protein CSAREVKLYTF.

This clonotype was seen many times. CDR3 sequence (DNA): TGTGCCATCGGCCAGGGGAATGAAAAACTGTTTTTT. Its protein product is CAIGQGNEKLFF. This chain links TRBV28 with TRBJ1-4, with a tentative D call TRBD1 (6 bases). Germline V gives CDR1 MDHEN, CDR2 SYDVKM. The CDR3 length is 12 residues. Trimming left V 10 bases short and J 5 bases short, with 11 bases between. The full variable domain, completed using reference TRBV28 and TRBJ1-4, is DVKVTQSSRYLVKRTGEKVFLECVQDMDHENMFWYRQDPGLGLRLIYFSYDVKMKEKGDIPEGYSVSREKKERFSLILESASTNQTSMYLCAIGQGNEKLFFGSGTQLSVL.

This clonotype was seen more than once but under ten times. This chain connects TRBV28 to TRBJ2-7; TRBD1 agrees at 7 bases. J lost 3 bases, V lost 2 bases, and 7 bases had no gene match. CDR1 MDHEN and CDR2 SYDVKM come from the germline V gene. The CDR3 covers 15 residues. The CDR3 loop reads CASSLTGTVNYEQYF. CDR3 nucleotide sequence: TGTGCCAGCAGTTTAACCGGGACAGTCAACTACGAGCAGTACTTC.

V usage is TRBV28 and J usage is TRBJ1-2, with a tentative D call TRBD1 (6 bases). CDR3 length: 14 residues. Germline lookup yields CDR1 MDHEN and CDR2 SYDVKM. V lost 8 bases to trimming and J lost 3 bases, with 16 bases between them. CDR3 loop: CASSLARGDYGYTF. CDR3 nucleotides: TGTGCCAGCTCCCTGGCCAGGGGTGACTATGGCTACACCTTC.

This clonotype was seen many times. The chain combines TRBV6-2 or TRBV6-3 with TRBJ2-5; 7 nucleotides align to TRBD2. The CDR3 runs 18 residues. The V gene's germline CDR1 is MNHEY and CDR2 SVGEGT. V shed 5 bases, J shed 4 bases, and the junction held 19 bases outside the gene matches. CDR3 coding DNA: TGTGCCAGCAGTACTCGGCGGAGCGGGATTGTCAAGTTAGAGACCCAGTACTTC. This sequence encodes CASSTRRSGIVKLETQYF.

This clonotype was seen at least ten times. V and J are TRBV5-5 and TRBJ2-5; TRBD2 matches at 15 bases. V shed 5 bases and J 5 bases; nucleotides not matched to a gene: 7. There are 16 residues in the CDR3. Germline CDR1 SGHKS, CDR2 YYEKEE (reference sequence). The CDR3 coding sequence is TGTGCCAGCAGATCCGGACTAGCGGGAGGGCCGGAGACCCAGTACTTC. The encoded protein is CASRSGLAGGPETQYF. The full variable domain, with the rest looked up from reference TRBV5-5 and TRBJ2-5, is DAGVTQSPTHLIKTRGQQVTLRCSPISGHKSVSWYQQVLGQGPQFIFQYYEKEERGRGNFPDRFSARQFPNYSSELNVNALLLGDSALYLCASRSGLAGGPETQYFGPGTRLLVL.

V and J are TRBV6-2 or TRBV6-3 and TRBJ2-1; the D is unclear. V lost 0 bases and J 6 bases, leaving 6 bases between the germline ends. CDR3 length equals 13 residues. Germline V gene sequence: CDR1 MNHEY, CDR2 SVGEGT. CDR3 bases: TGTGCCAGCAGTTACTCGGCCGGCAATGAGCAGTTCTTC. As protein: CASSYSAGNEQFF.

In its sample, this clonotype was seen a few times. V usage is TRBV14 and J usage is TRBJ1-2; D possibly corresponds to TRBD1 (6 bases). The CDR3 runs 15 residues. The V gene lost 1 base and the J gene lost 6 bases, with 15 bases spanning the gap. CDR1 and CDR2 from the germline V gene are SGHDN and FVKESK. The CDR3 sequence is CASSQVQGRLDGYTF. The CDR3 coding sequence is TGTGCCAGCAGCCAAGTTCAGGGGCGACTGGATGGCTACACCTTC.

This clonotype was seen repeatedly, ten times or more. The chain employs TRBV10-3 and TRBJ1-1, with 10 bases that match TRBD1. This CDR3 spans 13 amino acids. J was trimmed by 3 bases and V by 8 bases; bases with no gene match: 3. Germline V gives CDR1 ENHRY, CDR2 SYGVKD. As DNA, the CDR3 is TGTGCCATCCGTGGGACAGGGGACACTGAAGCTTTCTTT. This encodes CAIRGTGDTEAFF.

This clonotype was observed many times. The chain employs TRBV7-3 and TRBJ2-3; 8 nucleotides match TRBD2. The germline V gene has CDR1 SGHTA and CDR2 FQGTGA. V trimming: 4 bases; J trimming: 6 bases; junction bases outside the gene matches: 15. The CDR3 has 17 amino acids. The CDR3 loop is CASSSSGGFQPWDTQYF. CDR3 DNA sequence: TGTGCCAGCAGCTCTTCGGGGGGGTTTCAGCCGTGGGATACGCAGTATTTT.

The CDR3 here is CASSHDIGERGETQYF. The CDR3 nucleotides are TGTGCCAGCAGCCACGACATAGGAGAACGGGGAGAGACCCAGTACTTC. The V gene is TRBV14, the J gene TRBJ2-5, with D perhaps TRBD2 (5 bases). V was trimmed by 3 bases and J by 4 bases, leaving 18 bases between them. Germline loops: CDR1 SGHDN, CDR2 FVKESK. The length of the CDR3 is 16 residues.

The chain uses TRBV19 and TRBJ1-1, with a tentative D call TRBD1 (6 bases). Germline CDR1 and CDR2: LNHDA and SQIVND (reference sequence). Trimming cost V 7 bases and J 0 bases, with 18 bases left between them. The CDR3 loop spans 16 amino acids. Here the CDR3 reads CASNKGVTYMNTEAFF. Written as DNA, the CDR3 is TGTGCCAGTAATAAGGGGGTAACCTACATGAACACTGAAGCTTTCTTT.

A note on this clonotype: A read error is possible here, since a much larger clone lies one base away. The chain uses TRBV5-1 and TRBJ2-3, with 10 bases lining up with TRBD1. Germline CDR1 is SGHRS and CDR2 is YFSETQ. V trimming: 8 bases; J trimming: 0 bases; junction bases outside the gene matches: 6. This CDR3 contains 15 residues. CDR3 nucleotide sequence: TGCGCCAGAAGCCGACAGGGGGCGAGCACAGATACGCAGTATTTT. It encodes CARSRQGASTDTQYF.

The rearrangement joins TRBV18 to TRBJ1-4; D is unclear. In germline, CDR1 is KGHSH, CDR2 LQKENI. There are 14 residues in the CDR3. Trimming stripped 3 bases from V and 8 bases from J, with 13 bases between. CDR3 residues: CASSPGTSREKLFF. The DNA of the CDR3 is TGTGCCAGCTCACCGGGTACCTCCCGGGAAAAACTGTTTTTT.

In this sample, this clonotype turned up many times. The V and J genes are TRBV11-3 and TRBJ2-3, with a tentative D call TRBD2 (5 bases). Germline V gene data show CDR1 as SGHNT and CDR2 as YENEEA. V dropped 5 bases and J dropped 6 bases, with 6 bases sitting between them. The CDR3 runs to 11 residues. DNA of the CDR3: TGTGCCAGCAGCCGAGGGGATACGCAGTATTTT. Its protein product is CASSRGDTQYF.

This clonotype has a count of ten or more. V usage is TRBV15 and J usage is TRBJ2-3; the match to TRBD2 covers 11 bases. Germline-derived CDR1 and CDR2 are LNHNV and YYDKDF (reference sequence). The CDR3 is made up of 15 amino acids. V shed 3 bases, J shed 2 bases, and the junction held 1 base outside the gene matches. The CDR3 spells CATSRTSGDTDTQYF. In nucleotides, the CDR3 is TGTGCCACCAGCAGGACTAGCGGGGACACAGATACGCAGTATTTT.

The CDR3 protein is CAWSAKRRLSYNEQFF. CDR3 nucleotides: TGTGCCTGGTCAGCCAAGAGACGACTCTCCTACAATGAGCAGTTCTTC. The rearrangement joins TRBV30 to TRBJ2-1; D unresolved. Germline lookup yields CDR1 GTSNPN and CDR2 SVGIG (reference sequence). There are 16 residues in the CDR3. Trimming cost V 5 bases and J 0 bases, with 17 bases left between them. The full variable domain, in which reference TRBV30 and TRBJ2-1 provide the parts outside the CDR3, is SQTIHQWPATLVQPVGSPLSLECTVEGTSNPNLYWYRQAAGRGLQLLFYSVGIGQISSEVPQNLSASRPQDRQFILSSKKLLLSDSGFYLCAWSAKRRLSYNEQFFGPGTRLTVL.